These 4 T cell receptor beta chains share one sample of origin, sequenced in a study of blood T cell repertoires in COVID-19 (dated by TCRdb to 2020 to 2021). Library prep was done by the immunoSEQ multiplex PCR assay. TCRdb stores this immuneACCESS table with in-frame sequences only. Part of the clones is absent; in the studies checked, under half of the shortfall reflects unresolved V genes, and no reason is known for the rest. The sample yields under 130,000 clones; roughly 80% were counted once. Together, the top ten hold 15% to 20% of the sample. Source material: peripheral blood. These receptors all come from a woman aged 70-85 years with acute or convalescent COVID-19.

This chain connects TRBV30 to TRBJ1-5; TRBD1 aligns across 7 bases. The length of the CDR3 is 17 residues. After removal of 0 bases from V and 7 bases from J, the junction contained 15 bases not matched to a gene. Germline V lookup: CDR1 GTSNPN, CDR2 SVGIG (reference sequence). CDR3 in amino acids: CAWSVGSGGQAYQPQHF. CDR3 DNA: TGTGCCTGGAGTGTGGGGTCCGGTGGACAGGCATACCAGCCCCAGCATTTT.

The V gene is TRBV18, the J gene TRBJ2-7, with TRBD1 identical over 11 bases. V lost 3 bases and J lost 4; bases outside the gene matches: 5. This CDR3 comprises 15 residues. Germline V gives CDR1 KGHSH, CDR2 LQKENI. CDR3 nucleotides: TGTGCCAGCTCACCTAGGACAGGGGGCGGGTACGAGCAGTACTTC. Translated: CASSPRTGGGYEQYF.

DNA for the CDR3: TGTGCCAGCAGCCGACACTACGAGCAGTACTTC. This encodes CASSRHYEQYF. The chain combines TRBV7-2 with TRBJ2-7; no clear D gene. The CDR3 loop spans 11 amino acids. V dropped 5 bases and J dropped 3 bases, with 5 bases sitting between them. CDR1 SGHTA and CDR2 FQGNSA come from the germline V gene.

The count of this clone is one. This sequence joins TRBV11-2 and TRBJ1-1; D is ambiguous. V dropped 5 bases and J dropped 5 bases, with 12 bases sitting between them. The CDR3 is 13 residues long. Germline CDR1 SGHAT, CDR2 FQNNGV. The CDR3 DNA reads TGTGCCAGCAGCCCTCGGAGGTCAACTGAAGCTTTCTTT. Translating it yields CASSPRRSTEAFF.